This T cell receptor beta chain originates from a study of graft-versus-host responses after intestinal transplantation. Study context: Recipients got multivisceral, liver-intestinal, or isolated intestinal transplants.

With regard to this clone: Its antigen is not known.

Germline CDR1 is SGHVS and CDR2 is FQNEAQ. The ends were cut back, 5 bases at V and 7 bases at J, with 20 bases in the middle. The CDR3 sequence is 15 residues long. Processing released intraepithelial and lamina propria lymphocytes from the graft tissue. Study observations and caveats: Early post-transplant declines in HvG were associated with peak levels of circulating GvH clones. Some GvH clones appeared in ileal mucosa or blood before recipient bone marrow.

The assay was immunoSEQ multiplex PCR, and TCRdb's table has in-frame clones only and misses some. The repertoire has about 9,600 clones, over 70% of them found once; the top ten carry 20%. The clonotype was recovered from a human patient who received an intestinal transplant, so some T cells may come from the graft donor. This specimen consisted of ileum tissue, obtained 450 to 480 days after intestinal transplantation. The chain has TRBV7-8 and TRBJ1-1; no reliable D call. The CDR3 DNA reads as TGTGCCAGCAGCCGACACACCACAGAGCCGATTGAAGCTTTCTTT. Protein: CASSRHTTEPIEAFF.